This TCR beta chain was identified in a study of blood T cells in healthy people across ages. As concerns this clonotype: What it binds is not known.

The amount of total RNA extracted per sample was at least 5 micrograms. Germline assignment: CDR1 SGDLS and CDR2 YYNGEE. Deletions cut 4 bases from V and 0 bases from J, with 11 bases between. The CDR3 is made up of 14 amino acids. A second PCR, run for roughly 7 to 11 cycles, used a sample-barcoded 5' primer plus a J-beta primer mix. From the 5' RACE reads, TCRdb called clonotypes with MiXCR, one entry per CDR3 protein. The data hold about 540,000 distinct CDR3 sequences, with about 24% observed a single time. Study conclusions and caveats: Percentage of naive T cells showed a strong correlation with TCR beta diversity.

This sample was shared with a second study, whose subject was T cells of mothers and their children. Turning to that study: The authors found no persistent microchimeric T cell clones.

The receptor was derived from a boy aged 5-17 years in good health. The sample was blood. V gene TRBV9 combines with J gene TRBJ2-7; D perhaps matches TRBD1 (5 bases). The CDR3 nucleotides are TGTGCCAGCAGCTCCGGACACCTCTCCTACGAGCAGTACTTC. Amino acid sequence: CASSSGHLSYEQYF.